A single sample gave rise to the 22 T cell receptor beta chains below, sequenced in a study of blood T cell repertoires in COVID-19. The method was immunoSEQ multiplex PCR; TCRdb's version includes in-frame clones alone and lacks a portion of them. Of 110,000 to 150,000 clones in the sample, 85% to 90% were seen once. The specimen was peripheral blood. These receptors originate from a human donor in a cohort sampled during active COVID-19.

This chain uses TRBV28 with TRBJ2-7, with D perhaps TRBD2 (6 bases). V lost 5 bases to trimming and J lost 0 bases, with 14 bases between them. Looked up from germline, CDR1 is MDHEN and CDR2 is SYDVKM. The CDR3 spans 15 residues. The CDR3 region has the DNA TGTGCCAGCAGTACCAGTAGCGGAGTCTCCTACGAGCAGTACTTC. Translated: CASSTSSGVSYEQYF.

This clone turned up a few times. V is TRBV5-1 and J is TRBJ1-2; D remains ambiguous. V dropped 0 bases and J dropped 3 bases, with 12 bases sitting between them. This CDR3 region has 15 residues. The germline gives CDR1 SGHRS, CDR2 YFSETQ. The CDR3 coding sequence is TGCGCCAGCAGCTTGGGGCCCCAGTCCCACTATGGCTACACCTTC. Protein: CASSLGPQSHYGYTF.

The CDR3 DNA is TGCGCCAGCAGCCGACCGATAATACAGGGGGAGTGGACCGGGGAGCTGTTTTTT. Amino acid sequence: CASSRPIIQGEWTGELFF. J is TRBJ2-2 and V is TRBV4-1, with 8 bases matching TRBD1. Germline lookup yields CDR1 MGHRA and CDR2 YSYEKL. J lost 5 bases, V lost 4 bases, and 15 bases had no gene match. The length of the CDR3 is 18 residues.

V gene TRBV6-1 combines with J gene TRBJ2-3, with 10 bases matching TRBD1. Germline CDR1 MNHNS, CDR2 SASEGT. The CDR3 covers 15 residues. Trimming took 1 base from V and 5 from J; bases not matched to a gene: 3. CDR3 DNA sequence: TGTGCCAGCAGTGAAGGGACAGGGGGGGTAGATACGCAGTATTTT. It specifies CASSEGTGGVDTQYF.

CDR3 protein: CASSLTSGGLRDTQYF. The DNA of the CDR3 is TGTGCCAGCAGCCTGACTAGCGGGGGGCTGAGAGATACGCAGTATTTT. The gene calls are TRBV28 and TRBJ2-3; 13 bases map to TRBD2. The CDR3 consists of 16 residues. The germline V gene encodes CDR1 MDHEN and CDR2 SYDVKM. The trim removed 6 bases at V and 5 bases at J, leaving 8 bases unmatched.

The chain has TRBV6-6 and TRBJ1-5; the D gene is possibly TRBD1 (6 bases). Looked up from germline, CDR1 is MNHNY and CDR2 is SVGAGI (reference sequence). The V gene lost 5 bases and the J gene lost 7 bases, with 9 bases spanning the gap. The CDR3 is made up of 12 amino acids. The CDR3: CASSPGDQPQHF. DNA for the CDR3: TGTGCCAGCAGTCCAGGGGACCAGCCCCAGCATTTT.

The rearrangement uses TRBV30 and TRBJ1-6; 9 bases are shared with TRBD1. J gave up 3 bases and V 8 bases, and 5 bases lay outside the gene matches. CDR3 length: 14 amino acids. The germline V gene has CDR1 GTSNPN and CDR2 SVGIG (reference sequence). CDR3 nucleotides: TGTGCCGGAGGACAGGGGAACTATAATTCACCCCTCCACTTT. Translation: CAGGQGNYNSPLHF.

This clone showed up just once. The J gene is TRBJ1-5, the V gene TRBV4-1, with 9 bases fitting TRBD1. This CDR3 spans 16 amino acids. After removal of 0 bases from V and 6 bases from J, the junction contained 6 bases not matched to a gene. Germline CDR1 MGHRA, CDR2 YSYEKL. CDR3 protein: CASSQDYRGRGQPQHF. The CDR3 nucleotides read TGCGCCAGCAGCCAAGATTACAGGGGGCGAGGTCAGCCCCAGCATTTT.

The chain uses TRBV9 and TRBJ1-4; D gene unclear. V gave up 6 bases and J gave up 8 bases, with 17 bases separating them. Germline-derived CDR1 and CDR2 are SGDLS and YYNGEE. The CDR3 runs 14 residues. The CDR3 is CASTVGPNREKLFF. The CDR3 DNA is TGTGCCAGCACCGTGGGCCCCAATCGCGAAAAACTGTTTTTT.

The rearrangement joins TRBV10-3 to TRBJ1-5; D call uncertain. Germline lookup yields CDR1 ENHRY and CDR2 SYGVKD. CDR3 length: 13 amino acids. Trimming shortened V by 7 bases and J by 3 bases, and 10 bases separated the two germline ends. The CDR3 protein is CAITGDINQPQHF. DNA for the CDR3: TGTGCCATCACCGGGGATATCAATCAGCCCCAGCATTTT.

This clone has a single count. CDR3 sequence reads: CASSLPTGRNTEAFF. CDR3 bases: TGTGCCAGCAGTCTTCCGACAGGGAGAAACACTGAAGCTTTCTTT. The gene calls are TRBV28 and TRBJ1-1; 7 bases match TRBD1. The V gene end was trimmed by 5 bases and the J gene end by 2 bases; junction bases not matched to a gene: 8. CDR3 length: 15 amino acids. Germline CDR1 is MDHEN and CDR2 is SYDVKM. The entire variable domain, with the rest obtained from reference TRBV28 and TRBJ1-1, is as follows: DVKVTQSSRYLVKRTGEKVFLECVQDMDHENMFWYRQDPGLGLRLIYFSYDVKMKEKGDIPEGYSVSREKKERFSLILESASTNQTSMYLCASSLPTGRNTEAFFGQGTRLTVV.

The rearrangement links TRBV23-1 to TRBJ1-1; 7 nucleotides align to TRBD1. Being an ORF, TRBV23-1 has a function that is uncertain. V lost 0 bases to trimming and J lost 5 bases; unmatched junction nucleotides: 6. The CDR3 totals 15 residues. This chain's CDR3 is CASSQSQTGLTEAFF. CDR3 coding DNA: TGCGCCAGCAGTCAATCGCAGACAGGGCTAACTGAAGCTTTCTTT.

The CDR3 spells CASSSGAYNEQFF. The CDR3, as DNA: TGTGCCAGCTCTAGCGGGGCTTACAATGAGCAGTTCTTC. The J gene is TRBJ2-1, the V gene TRBV27; 9 bases match TRBD2. The V gene end was trimmed by 8 bases and the J gene end by 4 bases; junction bases not matched to a gene: 3. Looked up from germline, CDR1 is MNHEY and CDR2 is SMNVEV (reference sequence). This CDR3 comprises 13 residues.

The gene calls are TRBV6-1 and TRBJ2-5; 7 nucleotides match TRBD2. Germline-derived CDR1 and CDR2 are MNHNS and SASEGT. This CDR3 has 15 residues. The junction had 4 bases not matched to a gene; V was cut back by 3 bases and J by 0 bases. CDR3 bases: TGTGCCAGCAGTGAGGAGGCGGGGGACCAAGAGACCCAGTACTTC. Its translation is CASSEEAGDQETQYF.

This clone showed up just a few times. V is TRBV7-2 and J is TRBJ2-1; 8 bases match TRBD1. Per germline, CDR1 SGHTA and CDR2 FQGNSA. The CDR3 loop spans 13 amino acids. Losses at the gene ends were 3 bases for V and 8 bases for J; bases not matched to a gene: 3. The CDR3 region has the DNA TGTGCCAGCAGCTTGCAGGGGGCGTATGAGCAGTTCTTC. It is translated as CASSLQGAYEQFF.

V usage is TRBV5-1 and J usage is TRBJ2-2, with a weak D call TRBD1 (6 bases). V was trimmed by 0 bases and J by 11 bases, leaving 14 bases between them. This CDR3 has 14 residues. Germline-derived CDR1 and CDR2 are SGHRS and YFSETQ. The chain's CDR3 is CASSLGQGTIELFF. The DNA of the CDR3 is TGCGCCAGCAGCTTGGGGCAGGGGACAATAGAGCTGTTTTTT.

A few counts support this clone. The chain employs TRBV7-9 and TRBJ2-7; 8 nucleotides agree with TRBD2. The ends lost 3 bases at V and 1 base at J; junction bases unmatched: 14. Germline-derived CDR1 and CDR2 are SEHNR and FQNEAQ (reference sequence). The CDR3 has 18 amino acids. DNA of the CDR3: TGTGCCAGCAGCTTGGTCCCGCCGGGAGGGACCGCTTCCTACGAGCAGTACTTC. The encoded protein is CASSLVPPGGTASYEQYF.

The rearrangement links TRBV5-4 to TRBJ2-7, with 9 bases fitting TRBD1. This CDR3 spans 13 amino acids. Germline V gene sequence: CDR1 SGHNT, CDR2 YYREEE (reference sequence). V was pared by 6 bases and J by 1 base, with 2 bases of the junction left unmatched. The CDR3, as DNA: TGTGCCAGCACGGGACAGGGATCCTACGAGCAGTACTTC. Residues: CASTGQGSYEQYF.

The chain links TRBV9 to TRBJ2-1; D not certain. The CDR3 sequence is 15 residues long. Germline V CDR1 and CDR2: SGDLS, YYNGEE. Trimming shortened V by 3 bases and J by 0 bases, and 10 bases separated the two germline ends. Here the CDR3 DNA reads TGTGCCAGCAGCGCCAGCGTAAGCTCCTACAATGAGCAGTTCTTC. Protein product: CASSASVSSYNEQFF.

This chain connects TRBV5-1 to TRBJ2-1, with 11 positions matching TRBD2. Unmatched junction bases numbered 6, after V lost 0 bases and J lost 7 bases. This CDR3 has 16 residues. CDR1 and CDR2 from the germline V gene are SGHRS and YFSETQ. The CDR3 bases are TGCGCCAGCAGCTTGGTGCCTAGCGGGGGGATTAATGAGCAGTTCTTC. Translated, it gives CASSLVPSGGINEQFF.

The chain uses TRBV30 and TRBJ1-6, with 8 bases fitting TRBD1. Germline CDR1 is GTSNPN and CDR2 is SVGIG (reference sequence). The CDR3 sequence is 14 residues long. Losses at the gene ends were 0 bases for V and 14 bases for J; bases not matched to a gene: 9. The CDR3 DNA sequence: TGTGCCTGGAGTGTAGGGACAGGAGGATTCACCCTCCACTTT. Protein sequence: CAWSVGTGGFTLHF.

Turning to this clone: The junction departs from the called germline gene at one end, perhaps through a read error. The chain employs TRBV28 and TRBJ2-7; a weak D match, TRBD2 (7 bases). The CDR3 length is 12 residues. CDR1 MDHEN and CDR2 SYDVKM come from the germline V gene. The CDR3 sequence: CASSLFPEGGTF. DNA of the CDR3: TGTGCCAGCAGTTTATTTCCCGAGGGGGGGACCTTC.